What follows are 7 T cell receptor beta chains derived from one specimen sequenced in a study of early T cells in non-severe SARS-CoV-2 infection. TCRdb ran MiXCR on the 5' RACE reads and lists one entry per CDR3 protein. Of around 99,000 distinct CDR3 sequences in the sample, roughly 17% were seen once. The sequenced sample was whole blood, obtained at baseline. The receptor set was obtained from an adult who was a healthcare worker with PCR-confirmed SARS-CoV-2 infection or an uninfected control (not recorded which).

The V and J genes are TRBV27 and TRBJ2-1; 13 nucleotides match TRBD2. J was trimmed by 9 bases and V by 6 bases; bases with no gene match: 8. The CDR3 is 15 residues long. Per the germline V gene, CDR1 is MNHEY and CDR2 is SMNVEV (reference sequence). CDR3 DNA: TGTGCCAGCAGGCTACTAGCGGGAGGGCCGGCTGAGCAGTTCTTC. Amino acids: CASRLLAGGPAEQFF.

This clonotype was seen a handful of times. This chain joins TRBV7-2 and TRBJ1-2; tentatively, D is TRBD1 (5 bases). The CDR3 consists of 14 residues. Trimming took 0 bases from V and 5 from J, leaving 10 bases between them. Germline CDR1 and CDR2: SGHTA and FQGNSA. The CDR3 reads CASSLANPGYGYTF. In DNA, the CDR3 is TGTGCCAGCAGCTTAGCAAACCCAGGGTATGGCTACACCTTC.

This clonotype was counted at least ten times. The chain uses TRBV20-1 and TRBJ2-2, with 7 bases matching TRBD1. Unmatched junction bases numbered 12, after V lost 0 bases and J lost 5 bases. CDR1 is DFQATT, CDR2 SNEGSKA, per germline (reference sequence). This CDR3 is built from 17 residues. For the CDR3, the DNA is TGCAGTGCTAGAGATGGGTTGGACAGGACAAAAACCGGGGAGCTGTTTTTT. This encodes CSARDGLDRTKTGELFF.

This clonotype has just a few counts. Without the conserved terminal phenylalanine or tryptophan, this CDR3 likely stems from a read error. The DNA is left out, because the CDR3 cannot be placed on it with certainty; the CDR3 is given as TCRdb lists it. The chain combines TRBV11-2 with TRBJ1-1. Germline V CDR1 and CDR2: SGHAT, FQNNGV. The CDR3 is 10 residues long, counting both termini. CDR3 residues: CASSLVAVHI.

This clonotype was recorded at least ten times. The chain recombines TRBV2 with TRBJ1-1, with D possibly matching TRBD1 (6 bases). Trimming cost V 7 bases and J 1 base, with 10 bases left between them. This CDR3 has 13 amino acids. The germline gives CDR1 SNHLY, CDR2 FYNNEI. The CDR3 coding sequence is TGTGCCAGCACAGGGGAGGCGAACACTGAAGCTTTCTTT. Its translation is CASTGEANTEAFF.

This clonotype has only a few counts. The chain joins TRBV4-1 to TRBJ2-7; D is perhaps TRBD1 or TRBD2 (5 bases each). The V and J ends lost 3 bases and 4 bases respectively, with 10 bases between them. This CDR3 region has 13 residues. The germline CDR1 and CDR2 sequences are MGHRA and YSYEKL. The chain's CDR3 is CASSHGGPYEQYF. DNA of the CDR3: TGCGCCAGCAGCCATGGGGGACCATACGAGCAGTACTTC.

This clonotype has a count of ten or more. This sequence joins TRBV29-1 and TRBJ2-3; 9 bases align to TRBD2. Germline V gene lookup returns CDR1 SQVTM and CDR2 ANQGSEA. This CDR3 has 14 residues. Unmatched junction bases numbered 3, after V lost 4 bases and J lost 1 base. This chain's CDR3 is CSVGRGGGTDTQYF. As DNA, the CDR3 is TGCAGCGTTGGTCGCGGGGGGGGCACAGATACGCAGTATTTT.